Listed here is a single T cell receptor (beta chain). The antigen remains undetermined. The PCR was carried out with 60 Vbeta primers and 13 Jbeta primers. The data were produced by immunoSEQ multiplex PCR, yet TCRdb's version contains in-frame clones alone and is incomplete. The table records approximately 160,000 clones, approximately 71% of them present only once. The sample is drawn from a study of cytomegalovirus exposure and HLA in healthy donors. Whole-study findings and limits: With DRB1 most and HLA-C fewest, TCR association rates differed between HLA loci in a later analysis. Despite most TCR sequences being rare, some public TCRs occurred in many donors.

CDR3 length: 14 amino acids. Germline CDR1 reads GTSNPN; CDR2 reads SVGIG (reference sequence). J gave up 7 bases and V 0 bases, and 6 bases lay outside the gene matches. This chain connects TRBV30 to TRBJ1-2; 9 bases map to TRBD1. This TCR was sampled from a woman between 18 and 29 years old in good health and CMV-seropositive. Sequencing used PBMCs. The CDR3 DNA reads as TGTGCCTGGAGTGTCGGACAGGGGAGTAGTGGCTACACCTTC. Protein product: CAWSVGQGSSGYTF. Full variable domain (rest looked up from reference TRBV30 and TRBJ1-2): SQTIHQWPATLVQPVGSPLSLECTVEGTSNPNLYWYRQAAGRGLQLLFYSVGIGQISSEVPQNLSASRPQDRQFILSSKKLLLSDSGFYLCAWSVGQGSSGYTFGSGTRLTVV.